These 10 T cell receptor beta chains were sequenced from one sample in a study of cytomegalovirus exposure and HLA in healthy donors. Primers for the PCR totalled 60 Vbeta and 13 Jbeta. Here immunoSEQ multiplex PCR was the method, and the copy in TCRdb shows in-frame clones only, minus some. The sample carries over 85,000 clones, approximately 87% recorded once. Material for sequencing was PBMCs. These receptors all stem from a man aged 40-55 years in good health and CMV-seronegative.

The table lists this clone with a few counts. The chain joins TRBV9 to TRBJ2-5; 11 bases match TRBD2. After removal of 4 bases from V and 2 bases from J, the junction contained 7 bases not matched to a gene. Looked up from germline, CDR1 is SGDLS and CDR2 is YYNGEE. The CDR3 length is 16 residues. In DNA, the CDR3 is TGTGCCAGCAGCACGACCGGGACTAGCGGACAAGAGACCCAGTACTTC. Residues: CASSTTGTSGQETQYF.

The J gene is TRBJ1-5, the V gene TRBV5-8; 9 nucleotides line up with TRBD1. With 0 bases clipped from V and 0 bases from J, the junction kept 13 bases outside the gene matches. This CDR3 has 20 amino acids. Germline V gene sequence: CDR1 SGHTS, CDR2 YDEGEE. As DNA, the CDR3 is TGTGCCAGCAGCTTGGCCTCGAACAGGGGGCCTTTTTATAGCAATCAGCCCCAGCATTTT. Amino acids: CASSLASNRGPFYSNQPQHF.

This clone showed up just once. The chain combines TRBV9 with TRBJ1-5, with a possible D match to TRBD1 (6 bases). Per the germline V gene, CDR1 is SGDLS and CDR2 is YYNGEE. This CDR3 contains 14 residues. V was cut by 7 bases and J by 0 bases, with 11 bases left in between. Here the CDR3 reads CASGAGASNQPQHF. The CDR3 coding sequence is TGTGCCAGCGGCGCAGGGGCTAGCAATCAGCCCCAGCATTTT.

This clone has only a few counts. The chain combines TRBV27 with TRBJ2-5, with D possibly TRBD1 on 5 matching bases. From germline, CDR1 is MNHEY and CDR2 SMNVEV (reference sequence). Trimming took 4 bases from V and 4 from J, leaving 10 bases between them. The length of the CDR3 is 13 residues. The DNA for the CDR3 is TGTGCCAGCAGTTCCAGGGTCGGAGAGACCCAGTACTTC. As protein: CASSSRVGETQYF.

The CDR3 DNA follows: TGCGCCAGCAGCCAAGAGGGCCCAGTCCAAGAGACCCAGTACTTC. This sequence encodes CASSQEGPVQETQYF. The chain employs TRBV4-3 and TRBJ2-5, with D hard to call. CDR1 LGHNA and CDR2 YSLEER come from the germline V gene. The CDR3 extends over 15 amino acids. Trimming cost V 0 bases and J 1 base, with 9 bases left between them.

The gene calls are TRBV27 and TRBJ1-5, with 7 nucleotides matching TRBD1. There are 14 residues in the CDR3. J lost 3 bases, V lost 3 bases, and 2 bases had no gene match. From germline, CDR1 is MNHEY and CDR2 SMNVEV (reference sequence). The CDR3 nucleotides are TGTGCCAGCAGTTTTGGGACAGTCAATCAGCCCCAGCATTTT. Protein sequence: CASSFGTVNQPQHF.

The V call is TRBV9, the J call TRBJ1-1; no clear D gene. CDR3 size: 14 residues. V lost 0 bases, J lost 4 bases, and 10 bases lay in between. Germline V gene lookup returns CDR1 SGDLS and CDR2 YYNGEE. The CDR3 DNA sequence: TGTGCCAGCAGCGTAGGTGGGCGGGGCACTGAAGCTTTCTTT. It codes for CASSVGGRGTEAFF.

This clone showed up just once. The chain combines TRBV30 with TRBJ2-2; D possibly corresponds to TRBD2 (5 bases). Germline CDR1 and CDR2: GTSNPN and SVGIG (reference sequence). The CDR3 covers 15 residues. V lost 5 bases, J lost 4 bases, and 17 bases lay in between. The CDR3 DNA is TGTGCCTGGGGTCCCTGGCCGGGATTCACCGGGGAGCTGTTTTTT. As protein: CAWGPWPGFTGELFF.

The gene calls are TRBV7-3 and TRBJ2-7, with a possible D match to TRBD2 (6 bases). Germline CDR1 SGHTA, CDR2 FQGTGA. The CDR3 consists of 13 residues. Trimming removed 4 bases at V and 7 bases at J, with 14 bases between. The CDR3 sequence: CASSSTPGLEQYF. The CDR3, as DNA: TGTGCCAGCAGCTCGACACCGGGACTGGAGCAGTACTTC.

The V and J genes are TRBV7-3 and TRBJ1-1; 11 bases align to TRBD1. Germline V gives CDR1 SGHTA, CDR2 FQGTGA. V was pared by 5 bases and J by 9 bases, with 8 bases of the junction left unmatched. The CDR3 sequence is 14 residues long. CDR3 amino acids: CASSPAGQGEKAFF. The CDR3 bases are TGTGCCAGCAGCCCCGCGGGACAGGGGGAGAAAGCTTTCTTT.